A selection of T cell receptor beta chains follows, all from one sample in a study of vaccination and CD4 T cells after COVID-19. These receptors have no identified antigens. TCRdb processed the PCR reads anew with MiXCR; each CDR3 protein has one entry. The profile shows roughly 20,000 distinct CDR3 sequences, 46% of them singletons. The sample in question was CD4+ T cells from blood, cultured in vitro, obtained after SARS-CoV-2 vaccination. These receptors all stem from a human donor who had recovered from COVID-19. The CDR3 runs from the conserved cysteine through the conserved F or W. D genes are given only for firm matches. Size is omitted from some rows. Given values are once, few, many or a class for expanded clones.

size: few; D: .; V: TRBV15; J: TRBJ1-1; DNA: TGTGCCACCTCCCGGGCCGTGAACACTGAAGCTTTCTTT; CDR3: CATSRAVNTEAFF
size: .; D: TRBD1; V: TRBV6-4; J: TRBJ1-2; DNA: TGTGCCAGCAGTGACCTTCGCATTCTAACAGGGGGCGTTGGCTACACCTTC; CDR3: CASSDLRILTGGVGYTF
size: .; D: .; V: TRBV7-9; J: TRBJ2-3; DNA: TGTGCCAGCAGCTTTGGGACCGGCACAGATACGCAGTATTTT; CDR3: CASSFGTGTDTQYF
size: .; D: TRBD2; V: TRBV20-1; J: TRBJ2-7; DNA: TGCAGTGCAGAGCACCTAGCGGGAGGTTTAAATGAGCAGTACTTC; CDR3: CSAEHLAGGLNEQYF
size: few; D: .; V: TRBV27; J: TRBJ1-1; DNA: TGTGCCAGCAGACCTCAGGGACGGTTGAACACTGAAGCTTTCTTT; CDR3: CASRPQGRLNTEAFF
size: .; D: TRBD2; V: TRBV14; J: TRBJ2-1; DNA: TGTGCCAGCAGCGATTCGAGGCGGGAGCCCTACAATGAGCAGTTCTTC; CDR3: CASSDSRREPYNEQFF
size: .; D: .; V: TRBV21-1; J: TRBJ1-1; DNA: TGTGCCAGCAGCAACAGCAGGGACAGGGCTTCTGAAGCTTTCTTT; CDR3: CASSNSRDRASEAFF
size: few; D: .; V: TRBV20-1; J: TRBJ2-7; DNA: TGCAGTGCTAGATCACCCACGGGACTGCCCTACGAGCAGTACTTC; CDR3: CSARSPTGLPYEQYF
size: few; D: .; V: TRBV27; J: TRBJ1-1; DNA: TGTGCCAGCAGTTCGGGACCAATATACACTGAAGCTTTCTTT; CDR3: CASSSGPIYTEAFF
size: .; D: .; V: TRBV27; J: TRBJ2-5; DNA: TGTGCCAGCAGCTACGCCGGGGCTCATGAATGGGAGACCCAGTACTTC; CDR3: CASSYAGAHEWETQYF
size: .; D: .; V: TRBV20-1; J: TRBJ2-3; DNA: TGCAGTGCTAGGACAGGAGGGAGCACAGATACGCAGTATTTT; CDR3: CSARTGGSTDTQYF